Each of the 29 T cell receptor beta chains below was sequenced from the same sample in a study of cytomegalovirus exposure and HLA in healthy donors. A multiplex PCR was run with 60 Vbeta primers and 13 Jbeta primers. The repertoire was sequenced with immunoSEQ multiplex PCR; TCRdb's copy has only in-frame clones and lacks some. The listing contains roughly 54,000 clones. Sequencing was carried out using PBMCs. These TCRs come from a woman in her 30s in good health and CMV-seropositive.

The V call is TRBV27, the J call TRBJ2-3; maybe TRBD1 (6 bases). The length of the CDR3 is 13 residues. With 8 bases removed from V and 1 base from J, the gap between germline ends came to 10 bases. The germline gives CDR1 MNHEY, CDR2 SMNVEV (reference sequence). The chain's CDR3 is CASRDTRTDTQYF. CDR3 sequence (DNA): TGTGCCAGCCGGGACACACGCACAGATACGCAGTATTTT.

The gene calls are TRBV4-1 and TRBJ2-3, with 7 bases fitting TRBD2. Germline values: CDR1 MGHRA, CDR2 YSYEKL. With 2 bases clipped from V and 1 base from J, the junction kept 6 bases outside the gene matches. The CDR3 is 16 residues long. The CDR3 DNA is TGCGCCAGCAGCCAAACAGCGGGAATTGGCACAGATACGCAGTATTTT. This sequence encodes CASSQTAGIGTDTQYF.

The chain combines TRBV7-9 with TRBJ2-3; 13 bases match TRBD2. Germline-derived CDR1 and CDR2 are SEHNR and FQNEAQ (reference sequence). The CDR3 extends over 16 amino acids. The V gene end was trimmed by 4 bases and the J gene end by 5 bases; junction bases not matched to a gene: 6. CDR3 sequence: CASSYGLAGAVDTQYF. CDR3 bases: TGTGCCAGCAGCTACGGACTAGCGGGAGCGGTAGATACGCAGTATTTT.

J is TRBJ1-1 and V is TRBV5-6; D not certain. V was cut by 5 bases and J by 4 bases, with 12 bases left in between. Germline V gives CDR1 SGHDT, CDR2 YYEEEE. The CDR3 runs to 13 residues. CDR3 nucleotides: TGTGCCAGCAGTCGACGGGTTTCCACTGAAGCTTTCTTT. Its protein is CASSRRVSTEAFF.

The chain links TRBV11-3 to TRBJ2-7; 7 bases agree with TRBD1. The germline V gene encodes CDR1 SGHNT and CDR2 YENEEA. CDR3 size: 15 residues. The junction had 6 bases not matched to a gene; V was cut back by 3 bases and J by 1 base. CDR3 coding DNA: TGTGCCAGCAGCTTCCCCCGACAGGGTTCCTACGAGCAGTACTTC. It encodes CASSFPRQGSYEQYF.

The chain couples TRBV29-1 to TRBJ2-7; 7 bases align to TRBD1. The CDR3 contains 13 residues. Trimming cost V 5 bases and J 0 bases; bases outside gene matches: 4. From germline, CDR1 is SQVTM and CDR2 ANQGSEA. CDR3 region: CSVHRTGSYEQYF. In DNA form, the CDR3 reads TGCAGCGTTCACCGGACAGGCTCCTACGAGCAGTACTTC.

The chain is built from TRBV13 and TRBJ1-1; TRBD1 matches at 7 bases. The CDR3 loop spans 12 amino acids. Germline lookup yields CDR1 PRHDT and CDR2 FYEKMQ (reference sequence). Germline trimming cut 3 bases from V and 13 bases from J; bases unmatched to any gene: 8. The CDR3 region has the DNA TGTGCCAGCAGCTTCGTGAGGGGGCAGCATTTCTTT. Translated, it gives CASSFVRGQHFF. Filled out from reference TRBV13 and TRBJ1-1, the complete variable domain reads AAGVIQSPRHLIKEKRETATLKCYPIPRHDTVYWYQQGPGQDPQFLISFYEKMQSDKGSIPDRFSAQQFSDYHSELNMSSLELGDSALYFCASSFVRGQHFFGQGTRLTVV.

The chain links TRBV30 to TRBJ1-1, with D uncertain. Germline V gives CDR1 GTSNPN, CDR2 SVGIG (reference sequence). The CDR3 runs to 14 residues. The DNA for the CDR3 is TGTGCTTTGACCCGAGGAGAAGGTCGAACTGAAGCTTTCTTT. It encodes CALTRGEGRTEAFF. Full variable domain (missing parts from reference TRBV30 and TRBJ1-1): SQTIHQWPATLVQPVGSPLSLECTVEGTSNPNLYWYRQAAGRGLQLLFYSVGIGQISSEVPQNLSASRPQDRQFILSSKKLLLSDSGFYLCALTRGEGRTEAFFGQGTRLTVV.

This chain connects TRBV30 to TRBJ1-5; D perhaps matches TRBD1 (5 bases). The CDR3 runs to 13 residues. The germline V gene has CDR1 GTSNPN and CDR2 SVGIG (reference sequence). The germline V and J ends were trimmed by 1 base and 4 bases, with 8 bases remaining between them. CDR3 coding DNA: TGTGCCTGGAGTGGGGGCGTTAATCAGCCCCAGCATTTT. Its protein is CAWSGGVNQPQHF. Complete variable domain (other parts from reference TRBV30 and TRBJ1-5): SQTIHQWPATLVQPVGSPLSLECTVEGTSNPNLYWYRQAAGRGLQLLFYSVGIGQISSEVPQNLSASRPQDRQFILSSKKLLLSDSGFYLCAWSGGVNQPQHFGDGTRLSIL.

The chain recombines TRBV7-9 with TRBJ2-7; no definite D call. The CDR3 spans 12 residues. V lost 5 bases and J lost 2, with 7 bases in between. Germline V gives CDR1 SEHNR, CDR2 FQNEAQ (reference sequence). The CDR3 DNA is TGTGCCAGCAGCCCCCGGGCCTACGAGCAGTACTTC. Translating gives CASSPRAYEQYF. Combining the CDR3 with reference TRBV7-9 and TRBJ2-7 gives the whole variable domain DTGVSQNPRHKITKRGQNVTFRCDPISEHNRLYWYRQTLGQGPEFLTYFQNEAQLEKSRLLSDRFSAERPKGSFSTLEIQRTEQGDSAMYLCASSPRAYEQYFGPGTRLTVT.

The chain joins TRBV7-6 to TRBJ2-1; 13 bases agree with TRBD2. Germline assignment: CDR1 SGHVS and CDR2 FNYEAQ. The CDR3 loop spans 16 amino acids. After removal of 5 bases from V and 3 bases from J, the junction contained 4 bases not matched to a gene. This CDR3 reads CASSLRTSGGYNEQFF. As DNA, the CDR3 is TGTGCCAGCAGCCTCAGGACTAGCGGGGGCTACAATGAGCAGTTCTTC.

The chain couples TRBV28 to TRBJ1-3; D is perhaps TRBD1 (5 bases). V lost 6 bases and J 0 bases, leaving 12 bases between the germline ends. The length of the CDR3 is 15 residues. CDR1 MDHEN and CDR2 SYDVKM come from the germline V gene. The CDR3 DNA reads TGTGCCAGCAGCCACGACAGCGACTCTGGAAACACCATATATTTT. This encodes CASSHDSDSGNTIYF.

V is TRBV25-1 and J is TRBJ2-7, with a possible D match to TRBD2 (5 bases). CDR3 length equals 12 residues. Germline lookup yields CDR1 MGHDK and CDR2 SYGVNS. The V end was cut by 8 bases, the J end by 2 bases, with 10 bases between. CDR3 protein: CASESGTYEQYF. CDR3 bases: TGTGCCAGCGAGTCGGGAACCTACGAGCAGTACTTC.

The chain has TRBV4-1 and TRBJ2-7, with 12 bases fitting TRBD2. The CDR3 covers 19 residues. The trim removed 0 bases at V and 0 bases at J, leaving 9 bases unmatched. CDR1 MGHRA and CDR2 YSYEKL come from the germline V gene. CDR3 region: CASSQDVGTSGFHSYEQYF. In DNA form, the CDR3 reads TGCGCCAGCAGCCAAGATGTGGGGACTAGCGGGTTCCACTCCTACGAGCAGTACTTC.

The V gene is TRBV7-2, the J gene TRBJ2-7; 7 nucleotides agree with TRBD2. This CDR3 contains 14 residues. The trim removed 5 bases at V and 4 bases at J, leaving 8 bases unmatched. The germline gives CDR1 SGHTA, CDR2 FQGNSA. The CDR3 sequence is CASSLRSGIYEQYF. DNA of the CDR3: TGTGCCAGCAGCCTCCGAAGCGGGATATACGAGCAGTACTTC.

This chain connects TRBV5-4 to TRBJ2-1; 12 bases match TRBD2. Trimming removed 0 bases from V and 8 bases from J; junction bases left unmatched: 18. The germline V gene encodes CDR1 SGHNT and CDR2 YYREEE (reference sequence). The CDR3 covers 20 residues. The CDR3 DNA reads TGTGCCAGCAGCTTGGCGGGGGGCAGGGCTAGCGGGGGGGCCCTTTATGAGCAGTTCTTC. Residues: CASSLAGGRASGGALYEQFF. The full variable domain, completed using reference TRBV5-4 and TRBJ2-1, is ETGVTQSPTHLIKTRGQQVTLRCSSQSGHNTVSWYQQALGQGPQFIFQYYREEENGRGNFPPRFSGLQFPNYSSELNVNALELDDSALYLCASSLAGGRASGGALYEQFFGPGTRLTVL.

The chain recombines TRBV5-6 with TRBJ2-7, with 8 bases that match TRBD1. This CDR3 region has 13 residues. Germline V gene sequence: CDR1 SGHDT, CDR2 YYEEEE. Trimming at V came to 3 bases and at J to 3 bases, leaving 2 bases not matched to a gene. CDR3 nucleotides: TGTGCCAGCAGCTCGGGGACAGGCTACGAGCAGTACTTC. Translated: CASSSGTGYEQYF.

The genes are TRBV4-1 and TRBJ2-7; a weak D match, TRBD1 (6 bases). The germline V gene has CDR1 MGHRA and CDR2 YSYEKL. CDR3 length: 15 residues. The germline V and J ends were trimmed by 1 base and 4 bases, with 14 bases remaining between them. The CDR3 is CASSQVPGTKYEQYF. The CDR3 DNA sequence: TGCGCCAGCAGCCAAGTCCCCGGGACAAAATACGAGCAGTACTTC.

The chain recombines TRBV28 with TRBJ1-6; TRBD1 agrees at 7 bases. From germline, CDR1 is MDHEN and CDR2 SYDVKM. The V gene end was trimmed by 3 bases and the J gene end by 9 bases; junction bases not matched to a gene: 5. The CDR3 loop spans 14 amino acids. The CDR3 DNA follows: TGTGCCAGCAGTTTTGGACAGGCACCTTCACCCCTCCACTTT. It codes for CASSFGQAPSPLHF.

The chain carries TRBV11-3 and TRBJ2-1; possibly TRBD2 for D (6 bases). With 7 bases removed from V and 4 bases from J, the gap between germline ends came to 17 bases. The germline CDR1 and CDR2 sequences are SGHNT and YENEEA. The CDR3 has 15 residues. The CDR3 DNA reads as TGTGCCAGCACCCGGCGGGTCGGGGGTTACAATGAGCAGTTCTTC. Its translation is CASTRRVGGYNEQFF.

This rearrangement joins TRBV30 to TRBJ2-2, with D maybe TRBD1 (5 bases). V gave up 4 bases and J gave up 5 bases, with 11 bases separating them. Per germline, CDR1 GTSNPN and CDR2 SVGIG (reference sequence). The CDR3 spans 13 residues. CDR3 sequence (DNA): TGTGCCTGGAAAGGGGCCAGAACCGGGGAGCTGTTTTTT. Residues: CAWKGARTGELFF.

V gene TRBV30 combines with J gene TRBJ1-5, with D hard to call. The CDR3 contains 12 residues. Germline V gene sequence: CDR1 GTSNPN, CDR2 SVGIG (reference sequence). Trimming stripped 5 bases from V and 4 bases from J, with 9 bases between. Here the CDR3 reads CAWGGGNQPQHF. The CDR3 bases are TGTGCCTGGGGAGGAGGGAATCAGCCCCAGCATTTT. Supplemented by reference TRBV30 and TRBJ1-5, the full variable domain reads SQTIHQWPATLVQPVGSPLSLECTVEGTSNPNLYWYRQAAGRGLQLLFYSVGIGQISSEVPQNLSASRPQDRQFILSSKKLLLSDSGFYLCAWGGGNQPQHFGDGTRLSIL.

The V and J genes are TRBV18 and TRBJ2-7; D is perhaps TRBD1 (6 bases). Trimming left V 1 base short and J 0 bases short, with 13 bases between. In germline, CDR1 is KGHSH, CDR2 LQKENI. The CDR3 is 16 amino acids. The CDR3 region has the DNA TGTGCCAGCTCACCACTAAGAGGACAGAGCTCCTACGAGCAGTACTTC. Translated: CASSPLRGQSSYEQYF.

The chain recombines TRBV5-6 with TRBJ2-7, with D unresolved. Trimming shortened V by 6 bases and J by 0 bases, and 10 bases separated the two germline ends. This CDR3 is 13 amino acids long. Per the germline V gene, CDR1 is SGHDT and CDR2 is YYEEEE. CDR3 sequence: CASTPSYSYEQYF. The DNA of the CDR3 is TGTGCCAGCACCCCCTCTTACTCCTACGAGCAGTACTTC.

The chain couples TRBV9 to TRBJ1-1, with 7 bases that match TRBD1. Germline assignment: CDR1 SGDLS and CDR2 YYNGEE. The CDR3 extends over 14 amino acids. Trimming took 3 bases from V and 4 from J; bases not matched to a gene: 6. Here the CDR3 reads CASSGSQGITEAFF. The CDR3 coding sequence is TGTGCCAGCAGCGGATCACAGGGGATCACTGAAGCTTTCTTT.

V usage is TRBV6-5 and J usage is TRBJ2-3, with 7 bases lining up with TRBD1. Germline CDR1 and CDR2: MNHEY and SVGAGI. Losses at the gene ends were 4 bases for V and 4 bases for J; bases not matched to a gene: 8. There are 15 residues in the CDR3. Here the CDR3 DNA reads TGTGCCAGCAGTTGGAGACAGGGAGTCGCAGATACGCAGTATTTT. This codes for CASSWRQGVADTQYF.

V is TRBV30 and J is TRBJ1-2; tentatively, D is TRBD1 (6 bases). The germline V gene has CDR1 GTSNPN and CDR2 SVGIG (reference sequence). Trimming left V 4 bases short and J 1 base short, with 16 bases between. The CDR3 loop spans 15 amino acids. The CDR3 spells CAWNPGRTVNYGYTF. Written as DNA, the CDR3 is TGTGCCTGGAACCCCGGAAGGACAGTTAACTATGGCTACACCTTC. Together with reference TRBV30 and TRBJ1-2, the CDR3 gives the full variable domain: SQTIHQWPATLVQPVGSPLSLECTVEGTSNPNLYWYRQAAGRGLQLLFYSVGIGQISSEVPQNLSASRPQDRQFILSSKKLLLSDSGFYLCAWNPGRTVNYGYTFGSGTRLTVV.

The genes are TRBV15 and TRBJ1-4; D is perhaps TRBD1 (6 bases). Germline-derived CDR1 and CDR2 are LNHNV and YYDKDF (reference sequence). The CDR3 sequence is 16 residues long. Trimming took 1 base from V and 4 from J, leaving 13 bases between them. CDR3 coding DNA: TGTGCCACCAGCAGAGCCCCGCAGGGGCGTAATGAAAAACTGTTTTTT. Protein sequence: CATSRAPQGRNEKLFF.

The J gene is TRBJ1-1, the V gene TRBV13, with a tentative D call TRBD1 (5 bases). Per the germline V gene, CDR1 is PRHDT and CDR2 is FYEKMQ (reference sequence). This CDR3 has 14 residues. Trimming removed 1 base from V and 7 bases from J, with 13 bases in between. The DNA of the CDR3 is TGTGCCAGCAGCTTAGCGGGGCCCGGGAGTGAAGCTTTCTTT. This encodes CASSLAGPGSEAFF.